Presented here are 13 T cell receptor beta chains from one specimen sequenced in a study of T cells in Graves' hyperthyroidism and ophthalmopathy. Amplified TCR beta CDR3 regions came from RNA transcripts. First-round RT-PCR targeting the TCR CDR3 was performed with the HTBI primer set. One entry per CDR3 protein, called by TCRdb with MiXCR from the multiplex PCR reads. Here the sample spans about 420,000 distinct CDR3 sequences, 15% to 17% being singletons. Sample: blood. These receptors originate from a woman under 30 with Graves' hyperthyroidism.

This chain links TRBV6-1 with TRBJ1-2; a possible D gene is TRBD1 (5 bases). The CDR3 is made up of 13 amino acids. CDR1 is MNHNS, CDR2 SASEGT, per germline. Trimming took 5 bases from V and 8 from J, leaving 15 bases between them. The CDR3 DNA follows: TGTGCCAGCAGTCCCGACAGCCTGAGAGGCTACACCTTC. This gives the protein CASSPDSLRGYTF.

V and J are TRBV7-9 and TRBJ2-5; D not resolved. The V and J ends lost 5 bases and 0 bases respectively, with 7 bases between them. This CDR3 comprises 13 residues. Germline CDR1 and CDR2: SEHNR and FQNEAQ (reference sequence). CDR3 sequence reads: CASSTRYQETQYF. CDR3 coding DNA: TGTGCCAGCAGCACCCGGTACCAAGAGACCCAGTACTTC.

This clonotype was recorded at least ten times. The junction departs from germline at one end; a sequencing error may be responsible. The V call is TRBV2, the J call TRBJ2-7, with 12 bases aligning to TRBD2. Germline CDR1 is SNHLY and CDR2 is FYNNEI. CDR3 size: 16 residues. Here the CDR3 reads CASSEILAGGGYDQYF. CDR3 nucleotide sequence: TGTGCCAGCAGTGAAATACTAGCGGGGGGCGGATACGATCAGTACTTC. The full variable domain, completed using reference TRBV2 and TRBJ2-7, is EPEVTQTPSHQVTQMGQEVILRCVPISNHLYFYWYRQILGQKVEFLVSFYNNEISEKSEIFDDQFSVERPDGSNFTLKIRSTKLEDSAMYFCASSEILAGGGYDQYFGPGTRLTVT.

This clonotype was detected ten times or more. The CDR3 sequence is CASSPTGNQETQYF. The CDR3 DNA is TGTGCCAGCAGCCCAACAGGGAACCAAGAGACCCAGTACTTC. The chain is built from TRBV7-9 and TRBJ2-5, with D perhaps matching TRBD1 (6 bases). V was shortened by 5 bases and J by 0 bases, with 10 bases between the two germline ends. In germline, CDR1 is SEHNR, CDR2 FQNEAQ (reference sequence). The CDR3 sequence is 14 residues long. The whole variable domain, filled in from reference TRBV7-9 and TRBJ2-5, reads DTGVSQNPRHKITKRGQNVTFRCDPISEHNRLYWYRQTLGQGPEFLTYFQNEAQLEKSRLLSDRFSAERPKGSFSTLEIQRTEQGDSAMYLCASSPTGNQETQYFGPGTRLLVL.

The V call is TRBV19, the J call TRBJ1-2; 8 nucleotides line up with TRBD1. This CDR3 has 14 amino acids. The trim removed 10 bases at V and 4 bases at J, leaving 11 bases unmatched. Germline V gives CDR1 LNHDA, CDR2 SQIVND (reference sequence). The DNA of the CDR3 is TGTGCCACCACCGAAACGACAGGGGCCTATGGCTACACCTTC. Translating gives CATTETTGAYGYTF. The full variable domain, with the rest looked up from reference TRBV19 and TRBJ1-2, is DGGITQSPKYLFRKEGQNVTLSCEQNLNHDAMYWYRQDPGQGLRLIYYSQIVNDFQKGDIAEGYSVSREKKESFPLTVTSAQKNPTAFYLCATTETTGAYGYTFGSGTRLTVV.

This clonotype was observed many times. This rearrangement joins TRBV28 to TRBJ2-4, with no clear D. Germline values: CDR1 MDHEN, CDR2 SYDVKM. This CDR3 has 14 residues. Trimming left V 2 bases short and J 3 bases short, with 8 bases between. The CDR3 bases are TGTGCCAGCAGTTTACTGCGTCTCAAAAACATTCAGTACTTC. This gives the protein CASSLLRLKNIQYF.

In this sample, this clonotype turned up many times. The V call is TRBV20-1, the J call TRBJ2-3; D remains unclear. Looked up from germline, CDR1 is DFQATT and CDR2 is SNEGSKA (reference sequence). There are 12 residues in the CDR3. V was cut by 0 bases and J by 7 bases, with 8 bases left in between. CDR3 nucleotides: TGCAGTGCTAGAGATCACGCTTATACGCAGTATTTT. This translates into CSARDHAYTQYF.

The rearrangement uses TRBV27 and TRBJ2-7, with 12 positions matching TRBD2. The CDR3 extends over 17 amino acids. The germline V gene has CDR1 MNHEY and CDR2 SMNVEV (reference sequence). V shed 5 bases and J 5 bases; nucleotides not matched to a gene: 13. CDR3 coding DNA: TGTGCCAGCAGTCGTACGAACCTAGCGGGAGGGCCTGACGAGCAGTACTTC. Amino acid sequence: CASSRTNLAGGPDEQYF.

The chain carries TRBV2 and TRBJ2-7; 8 bases are a match to TRBD1. The germline CDR1 and CDR2 sequences are SNHLY and FYNNEI. V dropped 6 bases and J dropped 0; count of bases not matched to a gene: 16. The CDR3 totals 18 residues. CDR3 protein: CASSFEFKTGDFSYEQYF. In nucleotides, the CDR3 is TGTGCCAGCAGCTTCGAGTTTAAGACAGGGGATTTCTCCTACGAGCAGTACTTC.

This clonotype has at least ten counts. This rearrangement joins TRBV6-5 to TRBJ2-5, with 12 positions matching TRBD2. The CDR3 covers 17 residues. Germline V CDR1 and CDR2: MNHEY, SVGAGI. Trimming took 2 bases from V and 1 from J; bases not matched to a gene: 5. DNA for the CDR3: TGTGCCAGCAGTTACGTTGGACTAGCGGGAATCCAAGAGACCCAGTACTTC. It is translated as CASSYVGLAGIQETQYF.

This sequence joins TRBV4-1 and TRBJ2-1, with TRBD1 identical over 9 bases. V shed 4 bases, J shed 3 bases, and the junction held 7 bases outside the gene matches. The CDR3 spans 16 residues. Germline assignment: CDR1 MGHRA and CDR2 YSYEKL. CDR3 coding DNA: TGCGCCAGCAGCCTCGTGGAGACAGGGGGCTACAATGAGCAGTTCTTC. It yields the protein CASSLVETGGYNEQFF.

This clonotype has just a few counts. V is TRBV15 and J is TRBJ1-4; TRBD1 might be the D (5 bases). The ends were cut back, 5 bases at V and 5 bases at J, with 18 bases in the middle. This CDR3 contains 16 residues. Per germline, CDR1 LNHNV and CDR2 YYDKDF (reference sequence). The CDR3 spells CATSLVPGRRNEKLFF. The CDR3 DNA is TGTGCCACCAGCCTAGTCCCGGGACGGAGAAATGAAAAACTGTTTTTT.

The genes are TRBV12-3 or TRBV12-4 and TRBJ2-2; 10 bases agree with TRBD1. The V and J ends lost 6 bases and 5 bases, in that order; junction bases with no gene match: 6. CDR3 length equals 15 residues. CDR3 region: CASRAGQGYTGELFF. The CDR3 nucleotides read TGTGCCAGCAGGGCGGGACAGGGGTATACCGGGGAGCTGTTTTTT.